Below, 31 T cell receptor beta chains from the same sample are listed, as sequenced in a study of blood T cell repertoires in COVID-19. Some clones are missing from TCRdb's copy, which holds only in-frame ones; the method was immunoSEQ multiplex PCR. The sample carries 95,000 to 100,000 clones, about 80% recorded once. The sequencing sample was made of peripheral blood. The receptors derive from a human donor in a cohort sampled during active COVID-19.

This clone appeared a few times. The rearrangement links TRBV28 to TRBJ1-2; the D gene is possibly TRBD1 (5 bases). The V gene lost 5 bases and the J gene lost 5 bases, with 15 bases spanning the gap. CDR1 MDHEN and CDR2 SYDVKM come from the germline V gene. This CDR3 comprises 14 residues. The CDR3 sequence is CASSGPGRVYGYTF. DNA of the CDR3: TGTGCCAGCAGTGGTCCCGGCAGGGTGTATGGCTACACCTTC.

This rearrangement joins TRBV5-4 to TRBJ1-1; D not certain. Germline-derived CDR1 and CDR2 are SGHNT and YYREEE (reference sequence). V lost 4 bases and J 3 bases, leaving 7 bases between the germline ends. This CDR3 region has 12 residues. In DNA form, the CDR3 reads TGTGCCAGCAGCGCCCGGGACACTGAAGCTTTCTTT. The encoded protein is CASSARDTEAFF.

The chain carries TRBV10-2 and TRBJ1-1; 8 bases align to TRBD1. Germline-derived CDR1 and CDR2 are WSHSY and SAAADI. The CDR3 totals 14 residues. With V trimmed by 3 bases and J by 10 bases, 10 bases remained unmatched. CDR3 DNA: TGCGCCAGCAGTGAACCCGGGACAGGCAATAGAGCTTTCTTT. As protein: CASSEPGTGNRAFF.

V is TRBV4-1 and J is TRBJ2-2; 8 positions agree with TRBD1. The CDR3 extends over 17 amino acids. V was clipped by 0 bases and J by 4 bases; unmatched bases: 7. CDR1 is MGHRA and CDR2 is YSYEKL in the germline V gene. The CDR3 DNA is TGCGCCAGCAGCCAAGATCGTCGACAGGGGCTCACCGGGGAGCTGTTTTTT. Protein product: CASSQDRRQGLTGELFF.

The chain links TRBV3-1 (or the pseudogene TRBV3-2) to TRBJ2-1; D gene unclear. V was pared by 6 bases and J by 4 bases, with 7 bases between. Germline CDR1 reads LGHDT; CDR2 reads YNNKEL (reference sequence). The CDR3 sequence is 12 residues long. The CDR3 sequence is CASRNRYNEQFF. The CDR3 region has the DNA TGTGCCAGCAGAAACCGGTACAATGAGCAGTTCTTC.

The chain combines TRBV7-9 with TRBJ2-1; TRBD1 is a possible D gene (5 bases). The CDR3 covers 15 residues. V was pared by 2 bases and J by 0 bases, with 8 bases between. The germline V gene has CDR1 SEHNR and CDR2 FQNEAQ (reference sequence). The CDR3 region has the DNA TGTGCCAGCAGCTTACAGGGCCTCTCCTACAATGAGCAGTTCTTC. Protein sequence: CASSLQGLSYNEQFF.

This chain joins TRBV2 and TRBJ1-1, with 8 bases that match TRBD1. CDR1 is SNHLY, CDR2 FYNNEI, per germline. The CDR3 sequence is 13 residues long. V dropped 7 bases and J dropped 3; count of bases not matched to a gene: 4. CDR3 DNA: TGTGCCAGCAACGGACAGGGCTACACTGAAGCTTTCTTT. This sequence encodes CASNGQGYTEAFF.

This chain uses TRBV5-1 with TRBJ2-6; possible D gene TRBD1, 5 bases. Looked up from germline, CDR1 is SGHRS and CDR2 is YFSETQ. The CDR3 extends over 16 amino acids. V was trimmed by 1 base and J by 3 bases, leaving 11 bases between them. In nucleotides, the CDR3 is TGCGCCAGCAGCTTGTACTCAGGGTATGGGGCCAACGTCCTGACTTTC. Translation gives CASSLYSGYGANVLTF.

As to this clone: Other DNA sequences within the sample encode an identical CDR3. The chain joins TRBV29-1 to TRBJ2-2; D ambiguous. The CDR3 consists of 12 residues. Trimming removed 7 bases from V and 1 base from J, with 7 bases in between. CDR1 and CDR2 from the germline V gene are SQVTM and ANQGSEA. The CDR3, as DNA: TGCAGCGCTACAGAGAACACCGGGGAGCTGTTTTTT. Translated: CSATENTGELFF.

This rearrangement joins TRBV3-1 (or the pseudogene TRBV3-2) to TRBJ2-1; 8 bases align to TRBD2. The trim removed 5 bases at V and 9 bases at J, leaving 12 bases unmatched. The CDR3 is made up of 15 amino acids. Germline loops: CDR1 LGHDT, CDR2 YNNKEL (reference sequence). This chain's CDR3 is CASSTVGSGSAEQFF. DNA of the CDR3: TGTGCCAGCAGCACGGTGGGAAGCGGGAGTGCTGAGCAGTTCTTC.

The rearrangement joins TRBV28 to TRBJ2-3, with 11 bases aligning to TRBD2. CDR3 size: 20 residues. Trimming cost V 5 bases and J 2 bases; bases outside gene matches: 18. Per the germline V gene, CDR1 is MDHEN and CDR2 is SYDVKM. CDR3 nucleotides: TGTGCCAGCAGTGCGCCCTTTAGGACTAGCGGGCACGTCCCCACAGATACGCAGTATTTT. Protein: CASSAPFRTSGHVPTDTQYF.

About this clone: Other nucleotide sequences in the sample specify the same CDR3. The chain recombines TRBV18 with TRBJ1-4; no clear D gene. This CDR3 spans 13 amino acids. CDR1 KGHSH and CDR2 LQKENI come from the germline V gene. V lost 2 bases and J lost 5, with 6 bases in between. CDR3 amino acids: CASSPGLNEKLFF. The DNA of the CDR3 is TGTGCCAGCTCACCAGGCTTAAATGAAAAACTGTTTTTT.

The chain couples TRBV14 to TRBJ1-4; 9 bases align to TRBD1. Germline values: CDR1 SGHDN, CDR2 FVKESK. The CDR3 sequence is 16 residues long. Losses at the gene ends were 0 bases for V and 8 bases for J; bases not matched to a gene: 7. The CDR3 here is CASSQDPGQGNEKLFF. The DNA for the CDR3 is TGTGCCAGCAGCCAAGATCCCGGACAGGGGAACGAAAAACTGTTTTTT.

The V and J genes are TRBV4-1 and TRBJ1-5, with 9 nucleotides matching TRBD1. This CDR3 has 17 residues. The junction had 9 bases not matched to a gene; V was cut back by 0 bases and J by 6 bases. Germline-derived CDR1 and CDR2 are MGHRA and YSYEKL. Here the CDR3 DNA reads TGCGCCAGCAGCCAAGATAGTTGGACAGGGGTAGGTCAGCCCCAGCATTTT. As protein: CASSQDSWTGVGQPQHF.

The chain has TRBV28 and TRBJ2-7; no definite D call. Trimming removed 2 bases at V and 4 bases at J, with 3 bases between. Looked up from germline, CDR1 is MDHEN and CDR2 is SYDVKM. This CDR3 is built from 11 residues. The DNA of the CDR3 is TGTGCCAGCAGTTTACGGTACGAGCAGTACTTC. Protein product: CASSLRYEQYF. The full variable domain, completed using reference TRBV28 and TRBJ2-7, is DVKVTQSSRYLVKRTGEKVFLECVQDMDHENMFWYRQDPGLGLRLIYFSYDVKMKEKGDIPEGYSVSREKKERFSLILESASTNQTSMYLCASSLRYEQYFGPGTRLTVT.

The table lists this clone with a few counts. The chain joins TRBV19 to TRBJ2-1; D may be TRBD1 (6 bases). From germline, CDR1 is LNHDA and CDR2 SQIVND (reference sequence). V lost 6 bases, J lost 4 bases, and 10 bases lay in between. The CDR3 sequence is 13 residues long. Here the CDR3 DNA reads TGTGCCAGTAGGTCACAGGGTTACAATGAGCAGTTCTTC. Its protein is CASRSQGYNEQFF.

This clone appeared a few times. V gene TRBV10-3 combines with J gene TRBJ2-3, with 9 nucleotides matching TRBD2. Germline loops: CDR1 ENHRY, CDR2 SYGVKD. There are 16 residues in the CDR3. V dropped 4 bases and J dropped 2; count of bases not matched to a gene: 7. CDR3 in amino acids: CAISGGLAGPTDTQYF. Here the CDR3 DNA reads TGTGCCATCAGTGGTGGCCTAGCGGGGCCCACAGATACGCAGTATTTT.

V and J are TRBV11-2 and TRBJ1-4, with D hard to call. Germline lookup yields CDR1 SGHAT and CDR2 FQNNGV. V was pared by 6 bases and J by 8 bases, with 7 bases between. The CDR3 has 11 residues. The CDR3 coding sequence is TGTGCCAGCAGTTCGACAGAAAAACTGTTTTTT. Its protein product is CASSSTEKLFF. The full variable domain, rest sourced from reference TRBV11-2 and TRBJ1-4, is EAGVAQSPRYKIIEKRQSVAFWCNPISGHATLYWYQQILGQGPKLLIQFQNNGVVDDSQLPKDRFSAERLKGVDSTLKIQPAKLEDSAVYLCASSSTEKLFFGSGTQLSVL.

V and J are TRBV5-1 and TRBJ2-7, with D tentatively TRBD1 (6 bases). The CDR3 consists of 14 residues. The V end was cut by 3 bases, the J end by 2 bases, with 12 bases between. Germline V gene lookup returns CDR1 SGHRS and CDR2 YFSETQ. The CDR3 DNA is TGCGCCAGCAGCTCAAGGACAGAGACCTACGAGCAGTACTTC. Translating gives CASSSRTETYEQYF. The variable domain in full, completed from reference TRBV5-1 and TRBJ2-7, reads KAGVTQTPRYLIKTRGQQVTLSCSPISGHRSVSWYQQTPGQGLQFLFEYFSETQRNKGNFPGRFSGRQFSNSRSEMNVSTLELGDSALYLCASSSRTETYEQYFGPGTRLTVT.

The chain couples TRBV4-3 to TRBJ1-2; the match to TRBD1 covers 7 bases. This CDR3 is 15 amino acids long. Trimming at V came to 1 base and at J to 4 bases, leaving 6 bases not matched to a gene. CDR1 is LGHNA, CDR2 YSLEER, per germline. Here the CDR3 reads CASSQAGQPFYGYTF. The DNA for the CDR3 is TGCGCCAGCAGCCAAGCGGGACAGCCCTTCTATGGCTACACCTTC.

This clone was found once. This chain links TRBV2 with TRBJ1-5; D is uncertain. Germline V lookup: CDR1 SNHLY, CDR2 FYNNEI. Trimming pared 4 bases from V and 7 bases from J, leaving 8 bases between. The CDR3 is 12 amino acids. The CDR3 DNA is TGTGCCAGCAGTGGTCCTCGGCAGCCCCAGCATTTT. It yields the protein CASSGPRQPQHF.

The rearrangement uses TRBV6-5 and TRBJ1-1; D ambiguous. This CDR3 region has 13 residues. The V end was cut by 6 bases, the J end by 7 bases, with 15 bases between. CDR1 is MNHEY, CDR2 SVGAGI, per germline. The CDR3 is CASSRPPGFEAFF. DNA for the CDR3: TGTGCCAGCAGCCGCCCCCCGGGGTTTGAAGCTTTCTTT.

The chain carries TRBV28 and TRBJ2-7; 9 bases align to TRBD1. This CDR3 contains 17 residues. The trim removed 4 bases at V and 4 bases at J, leaving 14 bases unmatched. Germline loops: CDR1 MDHEN, CDR2 SYDVKM. The CDR3 here is CASSWGTGRIVGYEQYF. DNA of the CDR3: TGTGCCAGCAGTTGGGGGACAGGGAGGATCGTGGGGTACGAGCAGTACTTC.

V is TRBV7-8 and J is TRBJ2-5; 7 bases line up with TRBD2. The V gene end was trimmed by 5 bases and the J gene end by 5 bases; junction bases not matched to a gene: 8. Per the germline V gene, CDR1 is SGHVS and CDR2 is FQNEAQ. The CDR3 length is 14 residues. The CDR3 is CASSQGGYEETQYF. The CDR3, as DNA: TGTGCCAGCAGCCAGGGAGGGTACGAGGAGACCCAGTACTTC.

The chain uses TRBV18 and TRBJ2-3; weak D call: TRBD2 (6 bases). Germline V gene sequence: CDR1 KGHSH, CDR2 LQKENI. Trimming pared 1 base from V and 6 bases from J, leaving 14 bases between. This CDR3 spans 15 amino acids. This CDR3 is CASSPLLGGGDTQYF. The DNA of the CDR3 is TGTGCCAGCTCACCACTTCTGGGGGGTGGCGATACGCAGTATTTT.

Only one count was recorded for this clone. This chain joins TRBV29-1 and TRBJ2-5; 16 nucleotides line up with TRBD2. There are 17 residues in the CDR3. Looked up from germline, CDR1 is SQVTM and CDR2 is ANQGSEA. V lost 0 bases to trimming and J lost 5 bases; unmatched junction nucleotides: 6. CDR3 amino acids: CSVEEGTSGRAHETQYF. The CDR3 DNA is TGCAGCGTTGAAGAAGGGACTAGCGGGAGGGCTCACGAGACCCAGTACTTC.

The CDR3: CASSLRTVNTEAFF. Here the CDR3 DNA reads TGTGCCAGCAGCCTCAGGACAGTGAACACTGAAGCTTTCTTT. V gene TRBV7-9 combines with J gene TRBJ1-1; perhaps TRBD1 as D (6 bases). Between the trimmed V and J ends, which lost 5 bases and 0 bases, there was a span of 10 bases. Germline V CDR1 and CDR2: SEHNR, FQNEAQ (reference sequence). CDR3 length: 14 amino acids.

The chain carries TRBV12-3 or TRBV12-4 and TRBJ1-1, with 7 positions matching TRBD1. The V gene end was trimmed by 7 bases and the J gene end by 8 bases; junction bases not matched to a gene: 7. This CDR3 is built from 12 residues. The CDR3 nucleotides read TGTGCCAGCAAAGGCAGGGGGGTAGAAGCTTTCTTT. Translation: CASKGRGVEAFF.

V gene TRBV12-3 or TRBV12-4 combines with J gene TRBJ1-1; perhaps TRBD1 as D (5 bases). V lost 2 bases and J 4 bases, leaving 8 bases between the germline ends. CDR3 size: 13 residues. The CDR3 loop reads CASSLRGGTEAFF. CDR3 nucleotides: TGTGCCAGCAGTTTAAGGGGAGGCACTGAAGCTTTCTTT.

The chain is built from TRBV5-4 and TRBJ2-3, with 10 nucleotides matching TRBD2. This CDR3 contains 15 residues. Trimming removed 4 bases from V and 4 bases from J; junction bases left unmatched: 6. Germline V gene data show CDR1 as SGHNT and CDR2 as YYREEE (reference sequence). CDR3 sequence: CASSKAGGRADTQYF. The DNA for the CDR3 is TGTGCCAGCAGCAAAGCGGGAGGGCGGGCAGATACGCAGTATTTT.

This clone was detected once. This chain connects TRBV24-1 to TRBJ2-1; 8 bases match TRBD2. This CDR3 comprises 15 residues. After removal of 4 bases from V and 8 bases from J, the junction contained 9 bases not matched to a gene. CDR1 is KGHDR, CDR2 SFDVKD, per germline. The CDR3 nucleotides read TGTGCCACCAGTGACCGGACTAGCTCCGGTTATGAGCAGTTCTTC. The encoded protein is CATSDRTSSGYEQFF.